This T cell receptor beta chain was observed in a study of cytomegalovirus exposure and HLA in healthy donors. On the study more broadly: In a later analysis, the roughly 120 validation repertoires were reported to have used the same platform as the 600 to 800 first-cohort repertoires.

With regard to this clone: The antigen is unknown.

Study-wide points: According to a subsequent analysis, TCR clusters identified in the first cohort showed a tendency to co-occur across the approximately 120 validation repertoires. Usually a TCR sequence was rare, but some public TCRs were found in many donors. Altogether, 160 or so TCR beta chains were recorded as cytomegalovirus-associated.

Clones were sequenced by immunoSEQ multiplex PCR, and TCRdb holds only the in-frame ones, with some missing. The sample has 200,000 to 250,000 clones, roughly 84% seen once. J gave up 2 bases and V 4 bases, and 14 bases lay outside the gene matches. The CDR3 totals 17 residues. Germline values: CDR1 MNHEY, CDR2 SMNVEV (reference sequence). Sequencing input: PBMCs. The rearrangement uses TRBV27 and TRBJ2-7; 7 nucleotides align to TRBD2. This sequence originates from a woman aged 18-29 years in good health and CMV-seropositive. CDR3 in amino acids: CASSSNGRTSETYEQYF. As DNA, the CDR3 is TGTGCCAGCAGTTCGAACGGCAGAACTAGCGAGACCTACGAGCAGTACTTC.